This passage covers 17 T cell receptor beta chains from one sample sequenced in a study of beta chain features in type 1 diabetes. Every isolated RNA sample was fully reverse transcribed, so sequencing captured expressed TCRB transcripts. Some clones are missing from TCRdb's copy, which holds only in-frame ones; the method was immunoSEQ multiplex PCR. The sample contains nearly 250,000 clones, over 12% of which appear only once. Sample: naive CD4+ T cells from blood. Source of these receptors: a woman aged 40 to 49 in good health.

The chain recombines TRBV27 with TRBJ2-7; 10 bases fit TRBD2. J was trimmed by 4 bases and V by 2 bases; bases with no gene match: 5. The length of the CDR3 is 15 residues. Looked up from germline, CDR1 is MNHEY and CDR2 is SMNVEV (reference sequence). CDR3 loop: CASSLSPTSGYEQYF. CDR3 bases: TGTGCCAGCAGTTTAAGCCCGACTAGCGGGTACGAGCAGTACTTC.

The table lists this clone with a few counts. V usage is TRBV14 and J usage is TRBJ1-5; D is undetermined. Per the germline V gene, CDR1 is SGHDN and CDR2 is FVKESK. The CDR3 spans 14 residues. V was pared by 1 base and J by 6 bases, with 10 bases between. CDR3 coding DNA: TGTGCCAGCAGCCAAGGCGGGTATAGTCAGCCCCAGCATTTT. Translated: CASSQGGYSQPQHF.

This clone showed up just a few times. V is TRBV5-1 and J is TRBJ2-5, with TRBD2 as a possible D gene (5 bases). Germline loops: CDR1 SGHRS, CDR2 YFSETQ. The germline V and J ends were trimmed by 4 bases and 11 bases, with 15 bases remaining between them. This CDR3 has 12 amino acids. CDR3 region: CASSLNLGEQYF. In DNA, the CDR3 is TGCGCCAGCAGCCTCAATTTGGGAGAGCAGTACTTC.

The rearrangement links TRBV25-1 to TRBJ2-7; weak D call: TRBD1 (5 bases). Trimming removed 4 bases at V and 5 bases at J, with 15 bases between. This CDR3 contains 14 residues. CDR1 and CDR2 from the germline V gene are MGHDK and SYGVNS. CDR3 amino acids: CASSGRQRHDEQYF. The CDR3 DNA reads TGTGCCAGCAGTGGTCGACAGAGGCACGACGAGCAGTACTTC.

This clone occurred a few times. This chain uses TRBV11-2 with TRBJ2-1; 10 positions agree with TRBD2. CDR1 and CDR2 from the germline V gene are SGHAT and FQNNGV. The CDR3 spans 16 residues. The V segment lost 5 bases and the J segment 9 bases; nucleotides outside the gene matches: 13. Here the CDR3 reads CASSRAPGLASSEQFF. The CDR3 bases are TGTGCCAGCAGCCGAGCCCCGGGACTAGCGTCCAGTGAGCAGTTCTTC. The whole variable domain, filled in from reference TRBV11-2 and TRBJ2-1, reads EAGVAQSPRYKIIEKRQSVAFWCNPISGHATLYWYQQILGQGPKLLIQFQNNGVVDDSQLPKDRFSAERLKGVDSTLKIQPAKLEDSAVYLCASSRAPGLASSEQFFGPGTRLTVL.

The CDR3 reads CASSLGLKGQMLTNTEAFF. The CDR3, as DNA: TGCGCCAGCAGCTTGGGTCTTAAGGGACAAATGTTGACGAACACTGAAGCTTTCTTT. V usage is TRBV5-1 and J usage is TRBJ1-1, with a tentative D call TRBD1 (6 bases). CDR1 and CDR2 (germline): SGHRS, YFSETQ. This CDR3 has 19 amino acids. The ends were cut back, 0 bases at V and 1 base at J, with 22 bases in the middle.

This clone has only a few counts. This rearrangement joins TRBV13 to TRBJ2-5, with 9 bases fitting TRBD1. From germline, CDR1 is PRHDT and CDR2 FYEKMQ (reference sequence). Trimming removed 6 bases from V and 11 bases from J; junction bases left unmatched: 10. The CDR3 contains 13 residues. The CDR3 here is CASSRGQGWEQYF. The DNA of the CDR3 is TGTGCCAGCAGTAGGGGACAGGGCTGGGAGCAGTACTTC.

This clone was seen more than once but under ten times. The sample carries other DNA sequences with the same CDR3. The chain recombines TRBV2 with TRBJ1-1; no reliable D call. The CDR3 contains 11 residues. The V and J ends lost 5 bases and 4 bases respectively, with 5 bases between them. Germline V gives CDR1 SNHLY, CDR2 FYNNEI. Written as DNA, the CDR3 is TGTGCCAGCAGTTTCGTCACTGAAGCTTTCTTT. Amino acid sequence: CASSFVTEAFF.

The chain is built from TRBV18 and TRBJ2-7; 8 bases match TRBD1. V was clipped by 4 bases and J by 1 base; unmatched bases: 0. The CDR3 sequence is 13 residues long. From germline, CDR1 is KGHSH and CDR2 LQKENI. The CDR3 loop is CASSRTGSYEQYF. CDR3 in DNA: TGTGCCAGCTCACGGACAGGGTCCTACGAGCAGTACTTC.

This clone was seen a few times. The genes are TRBV5-4 and TRBJ2-7; TRBD1 matches at 7 bases. The CDR3 loop spans 15 amino acids. The V segment lost 4 bases and the J segment 6 bases; nucleotides outside the gene matches: 13. Germline V gene data show CDR1 as SGHNT and CDR2 as YYREEE (reference sequence). In DNA, the CDR3 is TGTGCCAGCAGCCCCGGACAGGTTTTGGCCTTCGAGCAGTACTTC. Its translation: CASSPGQVLAFEQYF.

This clone was detected only a few times. The rearrangement links TRBV5-1 to TRBJ1-1; D gene uncertain. Germline CDR1 and CDR2: SGHRS and YFSETQ. V shed 5 bases and J shed 7 bases, with 24 bases lying between them. The CDR3 is 16 residues long. CDR3 amino acids: CASRAGRDLGLGEAFF. In DNA form, the CDR3 reads TGCGCCAGCAGGGCTGGGAGAGACTTGGGCCTTGGTGAAGCTTTCTTT. Complete variable domain (other parts from reference TRBV5-1 and TRBJ1-1): KAGVTQTPRYLIKTRGQQVTLSCSPISGHRSVSWYQQTPGQGLQFLFEYFSETQRNKGNFPGRFSGRQFSNSRSEMNVSTLELGDSALYLCASRAGRDLGLGEAFFGQGTRLTVV.

This chain links TRBV18 with TRBJ2-3; weak D call: TRBD2 (6 bases). Trimming left V 4 bases short and J 6 bases short, with 14 bases between. This CDR3 has 14 residues. CDR1 KGHSH and CDR2 LQKENI come from the germline V gene. CDR3 bases: TGTGCCAGCTCACTCCGACTAGTGTATGATACGCAGTATTTT. It codes for CASSLRLVYDTQYF. Together with reference TRBV18 and TRBJ2-3, the CDR3 gives the full variable domain: NAGVMQNPRHLVRRRGQEARLRCSPMKGHSHVYWYRQLPEEGLKFMVYLQKENIIDESGMPKERFSAEFPKEGPSILRIQQVVRGDSAAYFCASSLRLVYDTQYFGPGTRLTVL.

This clone was recorded a few times. The rearrangement uses TRBV19 and TRBJ1-1, with TRBD1 as a possible D gene (5 bases). Trimming removed 6 bases from V and 1 base from J, with 9 bases in between. The CDR3 spans 13 residues. Germline-derived CDR1 and CDR2 are LNHDA and SQIVND (reference sequence). CDR3 sequence: CASRKDTNTEAFF. CDR3 coding DNA: TGTGCCAGTAGGAAGGACACGAACACTGAAGCTTTCTTT.

The rearrangement links TRBV7-8 to TRBJ1-5, with TRBD1 matching over 7 bases. CDR1 is SGHVS, CDR2 FQNEAQ, per germline. With 6 bases clipped from V and 5 bases from J, the junction kept 7 bases outside the gene matches. This CDR3 spans 14 amino acids. The CDR3 is CASRSTGADQPQHF. The CDR3 DNA sequence: TGTGCCAGCAGGTCAACAGGGGCCGATCAGCCCCAGCATTTT.

V is TRBV7-6 and J is TRBJ2-1, with TRBD2 matching over 9 bases. CDR3 size: 20 residues. V lost 0 bases, J lost 7 bases, and 19 bases stayed unmatched. The germline V gene has CDR1 SGHVS and CDR2 FNYEAQ. Here the CDR3 reads CASSLALRGGPGRVRNEQFF. CDR3 DNA: TGTGCCAGCAGCTTAGCGTTGCGGGGGGGTCCGGGCCGGGTCCGGAATGAGCAGTTCTTC.

V is TRBV2 and J is TRBJ2-5, with 7 bases lining up with TRBD1. The J call may be wrong; the DNA end is better matched by TRBJ2-7. The CDR3 runs to 13 residues. CDR1 is SNHLY and CDR2 is FYNNEI in the germline V gene. CDR3 amino acids: CASSRDSLYEQYF. In DNA form, the CDR3 reads TGTGCCAGCTCGAGGGACAGTCTCTACGAGCAGTACTTC.

This clone was observed a handful of times. The chain recombines TRBV29-1 with TRBJ1-5; TRBD1 matches at 8 bases. This CDR3 comprises 16 residues. Germline CDR1 is SQVTM and CDR2 is ANQGSEA. V gave up 0 bases and J gave up 6 bases; unmatched junction bases: 10. CDR3 loop: CSVEDWTGKGGQPQHF. In DNA form, the CDR3 reads TGCAGCGTTGAAGATTGGACAGGGAAAGGGGGTCAGCCCCAGCATTTT.